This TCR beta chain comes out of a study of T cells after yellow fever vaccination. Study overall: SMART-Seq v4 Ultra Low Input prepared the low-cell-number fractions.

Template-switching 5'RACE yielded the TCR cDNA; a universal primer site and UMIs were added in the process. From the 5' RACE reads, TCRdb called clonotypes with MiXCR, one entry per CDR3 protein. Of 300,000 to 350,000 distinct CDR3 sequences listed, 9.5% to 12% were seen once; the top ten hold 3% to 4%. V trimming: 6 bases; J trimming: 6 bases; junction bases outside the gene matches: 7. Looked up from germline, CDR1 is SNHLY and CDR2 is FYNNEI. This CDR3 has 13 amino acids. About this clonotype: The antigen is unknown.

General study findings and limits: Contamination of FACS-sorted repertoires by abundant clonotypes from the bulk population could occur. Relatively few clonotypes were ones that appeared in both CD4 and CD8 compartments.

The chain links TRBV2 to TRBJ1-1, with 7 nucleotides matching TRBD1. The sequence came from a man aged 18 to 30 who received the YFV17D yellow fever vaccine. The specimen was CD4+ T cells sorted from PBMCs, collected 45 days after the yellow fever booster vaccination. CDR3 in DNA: TGTGCCAGCAGGGCAACAGGGGCCCCTGAAGCTTTCTTT. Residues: CASRATGAPEAFF.